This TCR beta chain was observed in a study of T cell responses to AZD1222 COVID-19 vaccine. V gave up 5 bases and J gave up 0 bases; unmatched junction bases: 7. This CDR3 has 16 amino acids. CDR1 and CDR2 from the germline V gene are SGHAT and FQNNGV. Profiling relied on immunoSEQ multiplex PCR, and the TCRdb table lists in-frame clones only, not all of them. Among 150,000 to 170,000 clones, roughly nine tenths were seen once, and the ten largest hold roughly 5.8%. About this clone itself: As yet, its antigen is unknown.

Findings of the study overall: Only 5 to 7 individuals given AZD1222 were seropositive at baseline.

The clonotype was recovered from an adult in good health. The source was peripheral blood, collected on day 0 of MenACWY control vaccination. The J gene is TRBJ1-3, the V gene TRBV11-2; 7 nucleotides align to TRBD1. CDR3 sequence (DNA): TGTGCCAGCAGCCCAGGGGGACAGATCTCTGGAAACACCATATATTTT. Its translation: CASSPGGQISGNTIYF.